The 27 T cell receptor beta chains given below trace back to one sample, sequenced in a study of radiotherapy plus CTLA-4 blockade in lung cancer. The method was immunoSEQ multiplex PCR; TCRdb's version includes in-frame clones alone and lacks a portion of them. The profile shows 45,000 to 55,000 clones, approximately 90% of them singletons. The sequencing used peripheral blood, collected from a patient treated with radiotherapy plus ipilimumab. The origin of the receptors is a human donor with non-small cell lung cancer whose response to radiotherapy plus ipilimumab could not be evaluated.

This chain joins TRBV4-1 and TRBJ1-5; 8 bases line up with TRBD1. CDR3 size: 16 residues. Germline CDR1 is MGHRA and CDR2 is YSYEKL. Trimming at V came to 4 bases and at J to 11 bases, leaving 16 bases not matched to a gene. The CDR3 DNA follows: TGCGCCAGCAGCCTGGCGGACGGACAGGGAGGATCGTCCCAGCATTTT. Its translation: CASSLADGQGGSSQHF.

This chain joins TRBV5-1 and TRBJ2-5; the D is unclear. Germline V lookup: CDR1 SGHRS, CDR2 YFSETQ. The CDR3 runs 15 residues. Trimming took off 0 bases at V and 7 bases at J, with 16 bases between the two ends. DNA for the CDR3: TGCGCCAGCAGCTTGGAACCAGGCGCCTCCGCGACCCAGTACTTC. Translated, it gives CASSLEPGASATQYF.

The chain links TRBV5-1 to TRBJ2-7; D gene ambiguous. The CDR3 extends over 13 amino acids. V was shortened by 0 bases and J by 4 bases, with 8 bases between the two germline ends. Germline CDR1 and CDR2: SGHRS and YFSETQ. The chain's CDR3 is CASSLVGEYEQYF. The CDR3 DNA reads as TGCGCCAGCAGCTTGGTCGGAGAGTACGAGCAGTACTTC.

The chain recombines TRBV18 with TRBJ2-3, with 9 bases identical to TRBD2. V trimming: 5 bases; J trimming: 2 bases; junction bases outside the gene matches: 5. Looked up from germline, CDR1 is KGHSH and CDR2 is LQKENI. The CDR3 contains 15 residues. CDR3: CASSAASGNTDTQYF. The CDR3 DNA is TGTGCCAGCTCAGCGGCTAGCGGGAACACAGATACGCAGTATTTT.

V and J are TRBV9 and TRBJ2-5; maybe TRBD2 (7 bases). Germline CDR1 SGDLS, CDR2 YYNGEE. This CDR3 region has 14 residues. V was pared by 0 bases and J by 5 bases, with 11 bases between. The CDR3 sequence is CASSVGRGGETQYF. The CDR3 DNA reads as TGTGCCAGCAGCGTAGGCAGGGGAGGGGAGACCCAGTACTTC.

The rearrangement joins TRBV28 to TRBJ2-5; TRBD2 agrees at 7 bases. Per the germline V gene, CDR1 is MDHEN and CDR2 is SYDVKM. Trimming cost V 2 bases and J 4 bases; bases outside gene matches: 4. The CDR3 contains 14 residues. The CDR3 nucleotides are TGTGCCAGCAGTTTAAGGCGGGGGTTAGAGACCCAGTACTTC. Its translation: CASSLRRGLETQYF.

This chain connects TRBV2 to TRBJ1-5; 8 nucleotides align to TRBD1. V gave up 6 bases and J gave up 5 bases; unmatched junction bases: 3. The CDR3 spans 13 residues. Germline V lookup: CDR1 SNHLY, CDR2 FYNNEI. The CDR3 reads CASREDRDQPQHF. The CDR3 nucleotides are TGTGCCAGCAGGGAGGACAGGGATCAGCCCCAGCATTTT.

The V call is TRBV9, the J call TRBJ2-3; possible D gene TRBD1, 6 bases. Trimming took off 0 bases at V and 1 base at J, with 9 bases between the two ends. Germline V gene data show CDR1 as SGDLS and CDR2 as YYNGEE. The CDR3 loop spans 15 amino acids. DNA for the CDR3: TGTGCCAGCAGCGTAGTTCCAGGGGGCACAGATACGCAGTATTTT. It encodes CASSVVPGGTDTQYF.

This chain connects TRBV19 to TRBJ1-1, with D possibly being TRBD1 (5 bases). The CDR3 sequence is 15 residues long. Looked up from germline, CDR1 is LNHDA and CDR2 is SQIVND (reference sequence). The V end was cut by 0 bases, the J end by 8 bases, with 16 bases between. The CDR3 loop reads CASSIDRYRKLEAFF. CDR3 DNA sequence: TGTGCCAGTAGTATAGATAGGTACAGGAAGTTGGAAGCTTTCTTT.

The chain combines TRBV6-5 with TRBJ1-1; 7 bases map to TRBD1. This CDR3 contains 15 residues. The germline V gene has CDR1 MNHEY and CDR2 SVGAGI. J was trimmed by 2 bases and V by 5 bases; bases with no gene match: 8. CDR3 nucleotides: TGTGCCAGCAGTCGAGTGGGACAGAGAAACACTGAAGCTTTCTTT. Its protein is CASSRVGQRNTEAFF.

The chain links TRBV7-9 to TRBJ1-1, with D possibly being TRBD1 (5 bases). The germline V gene has CDR1 SEHNR and CDR2 FQNEAQ (reference sequence). The length of the CDR3 is 14 residues. V lost 6 bases and J 6 bases, leaving 17 bases between the germline ends. The CDR3 sequence is CASSFRIQGSEAFF. As DNA, the CDR3 is TGTGCCAGCAGTTTCCGAATCCAGGGTTCTGAAGCTTTCTTT.

The rearrangement links TRBV11-3 to TRBJ2-4; possible D gene TRBD1, 7 bases. The germline CDR1 and CDR2 sequences are SGHNT and YENEEA. Trimming took off 5 bases at V and 1 base at J, with 15 bases between the two ends. This CDR3 contains 16 residues. The CDR3 loop is CASSPQGGEAKNIQYF. For the CDR3, the DNA is TGTGCCAGCAGCCCCCAGGGGGGAGAGGCCAAAAACATTCAGTACTTC.

This clone was observed a single time. This chain uses TRBV6-5 with TRBJ2-5; D may be TRBD1 (5 bases). The end of the DNA fits TRBJ2-7 better, so the J call may be wrong. Germline values: CDR1 MNHEY, CDR2 SVGAGI. The CDR3 runs to 14 residues. CDR3 sequence: CASSYGAGYYEQYF. The CDR3 nucleotides are TGTGCCAGCAGTTACGGGGCAGGGTACTACGAGCAGTACTTC.

The chain uses TRBV7-2 and TRBJ2-5, with 9 positions matching TRBD2. The CDR3 has 17 amino acids. Trimming cost V 0 bases and J 5 bases; bases outside gene matches: 10. Germline CDR1 reads SGHTA; CDR2 reads FQGNSA. The CDR3 bases are TGTGCCAGCAGCTTAGCGCTGGGGCGGGGGGGCCTTGAGACCCAGTACTTC. It specifies CASSLALGRGGLETQYF. The full variable domain, with the rest looked up from reference TRBV7-2 and TRBJ2-5, is GAGVSQSPSNKVTEKGKDVELRCDPISGHTALYWYRQSLGQGLEFLIYFQGNSAPDKSGLPSDRFSAERTGGSVSTLTIQRTQQEDSAVYLCASSLALGRGGLETQYFGPGTRLLVL.

The chain employs TRBV30 and TRBJ2-7, with D tentatively TRBD2 (5 bases). The germline gives CDR1 GTSNPN, CDR2 SVGIG (reference sequence). V lost 0 bases, J lost 0 bases, and 15 bases lay in between. The CDR3 is made up of 16 amino acids. The CDR3: CAWSVFAGHRSYEQYF. CDR3 coding DNA: TGTGCCTGGAGTGTATTTGCGGGCCATCGCTCCTACGAGCAGTACTTC.

The chain joins TRBV7-2 to TRBJ2-7; 7 bases agree with TRBD1. The CDR3 consists of 14 residues. Per the germline V gene, CDR1 is SGHTA and CDR2 is FQGNSA. V lost 6 bases and J lost 2; bases outside the gene matches: 7. Here the CDR3 DNA reads TGTGCCAGCAGATCCCCGGACAGGACCTACGAGCAGTACTTC. This sequence encodes CASRSPDRTYEQYF.

This chain connects TRBV19 to TRBJ2-5; no firm D call. This CDR3 region has 13 residues. Trimming removed 7 bases at V and 5 bases at J, with 14 bases between. Germline-derived CDR1 and CDR2 are LNHDA and SQIVND (reference sequence). The CDR3 here is CASNAGPLETQYF. CDR3 nucleotide sequence: TGTGCCAGTAACGCAGGTCCCCTTGAGACCCAGTACTTC.

The CDR3 reads CASSSQGAEENIQYF. The CDR3 DNA is TGTGCCAGCAGTTCACAGGGGGCTGAGGAAAACATTCAGTACTTC. The V call is TRBV28, the J call TRBJ2-4; 9 positions match TRBD1. The CDR3 is 15 residues long. Germline lookup yields CDR1 MDHEN and CDR2 SYDVKM. V lost 4 bases and J lost 5; bases outside the gene matches: 6.

The chain carries TRBV7-8 and TRBJ1-3; 8 bases map to TRBD1. Unmatched junction bases numbered 4, after V lost 8 bases and J lost 4 bases. The germline gives CDR1 SGHVS, CDR2 FQNEAQ. This CDR3 spans 13 amino acids. As DNA, the CDR3 is TGTGCCAGCTCGACAGGGGACGGAAACACCATATATTTT. Translation: CASSTGDGNTIYF.

This chain joins TRBV10-1 and TRBJ2-7; TRBD2 aligns across 9 bases. Germline V CDR1 and CDR2: WNHNN, SYGVQD (reference sequence). V trimming: 7 bases; J trimming: 1 base; junction bases outside the gene matches: 14. The CDR3 loop spans 17 amino acids. The CDR3 loop reads CASKSSQAGGRSYEQYF. The CDR3 region has the DNA TGCGCCAGCAAGTCGTCCCAAGCGGGAGGTCGGTCCTACGAGCAGTACTTC.

The CDR3 DNA reads as TGTGCCAGCAGTGAGATGGGGGGCTACGAGCAGTACTTC. It encodes CASSEMGGYEQYF. The J gene is TRBJ2-7, the V gene TRBV6-1, with a tentative D call TRBD2 (6 bases). The CDR3 totals 13 residues. Germline V gene data show CDR1 as MNHNS and CDR2 as SASEGT. V was clipped by 3 bases and J by 3 bases, with 9 bases between them.

V gene TRBV7-9 combines with J gene TRBJ1-2, with TRBD1 as a possible D gene (6 bases). Germline-derived CDR1 and CDR2 are SEHNR and FQNEAQ (reference sequence). The CDR3 is 15 amino acids. Trimming shortened V by 5 bases and J by 6 bases, and 19 bases separated the two germline ends. CDR3 in amino acids: CASSKQGSGVHGYTF. In nucleotides, the CDR3 is TGTGCCAGCAGCAAACAGGGCTCTGGGGTACATGGCTACACCTTC.

The chain has TRBV27 and TRBJ2-3, with 7 positions matching TRBD1. Germline CDR1 reads MNHEY; CDR2 reads SMNVEV (reference sequence). With 2 bases clipped from V and 2 bases from J, the junction kept 4 bases outside the gene matches. This CDR3 region has 15 residues. CDR3 sequence (DNA): TGTGCCAGCAGTTTAGGTCAGGGGGACACAGATACGCAGTATTTT. As protein: CASSLGQGDTDTQYF.

The CDR3, as DNA: TGTGCCAGCACCGAGCTCCTTAGCGGGAGAGGGGCAGATACGCAGTATTTT. This codes for CASTELLSGRGADTQYF. The J gene is TRBJ2-3, the V gene TRBV27; 9 bases line up with TRBD2. Germline V CDR1 and CDR2: MNHEY, SMNVEV (reference sequence). This CDR3 region has 17 residues. V shed 7 bases, J shed 4 bases, and the junction held 15 bases outside the gene matches.

The rearrangement uses TRBV5-3 and TRBJ1-1, with 12 positions matching TRBD1. TRBV5-3 is flagged as an ORF with uncertain function. This CDR3 region has 15 residues. V was pared by 0 bases and J by 6 bases, with 3 bases of the junction left unmatched. The CDR3 DNA is TGTGCCAGAAGCTTGGCAGGGGACAGGGGGCCTGAAGCTTTCTTT. The encoded protein is CARSLAGDRGPEAFF.

The chain recombines TRBV19 with TRBJ2-7; possibly TRBD1 for D (6 bases). The CDR3 is 13 residues long. V lost 6 bases to trimming and J lost 2 bases, with 11 bases between them. Per the germline V gene, CDR1 is LNHDA and CDR2 is SQIVND (reference sequence). This chain's CDR3 is CASSLDRAYEQYF. Written as DNA, the CDR3 is TGTGCCAGTAGCTTGGACAGAGCCTACGAGCAGTACTTC.

This clone was observed a few times. The chain joins TRBV11-2 to TRBJ2-7; 11 nucleotides agree with TRBD1. Germline CDR1 reads SGHAT; CDR2 reads FQNNGV. V was pared by 4 bases and J by 5 bases, with 10 bases of the junction left unmatched. The CDR3 consists of 16 residues. CDR3 sequence (DNA): TGTGCCAGCAGCTCCCCAGGGACAGGGGGTCTGCACGAGCAGTACTTC. It codes for CASSSPGTGGLHEQYF. Based on the CDR3 plus reference TRBV11-2 and TRBJ2-7, the full variable domain is EAGVAQSPRYKIIEKRQSVAFWCNPISGHATLYWYQQILGQGPKLLIQFQNNGVVDDSQLPKDRFSAERLKGVDSTLKIQPAKLEDSAVYLCASSSPGTGGLHEQYFGPGTRLTVT.